This TCR beta chain emerged from a study of blood T cell repertoires in COVID-19. Study-wide context: There were acute and convalescent COVID-19 samples, and they came from the United States, Italy and Spain.

In the original analysis: From reference gene primer amplification, estimates of nucleated cell counts were derived. Only in-frame clones appear in the TCRdb table, and some are missing; sequencing was by immunoSEQ multiplex PCR. Clonal size and the V and J genes are those of that table, whereas D and trimming came from the DNA. The table includes some 22,000 clones, 80% to 85% detected once. Looked up from germline, CDR1 is MNHEY and CDR2 is SVGAGI. V shed 6 bases, J shed 0 bases, and the junction held 4 bases outside the gene matches. This CDR3 has 15 residues. V usage is TRBV6-5 and J usage is TRBJ2-2; TRBD1 matches at 7 bases. This TCR came from an elderly man with active or convalescent COVID-19. The sample taken for sequencing was peripheral blood. The CDR3 reads CASRLTGTNTGELFF. CDR3 sequence (DNA): TGTGCCAGCAGACTGACAGGGACGAACACCGGGGAGCTGTTTTTT.